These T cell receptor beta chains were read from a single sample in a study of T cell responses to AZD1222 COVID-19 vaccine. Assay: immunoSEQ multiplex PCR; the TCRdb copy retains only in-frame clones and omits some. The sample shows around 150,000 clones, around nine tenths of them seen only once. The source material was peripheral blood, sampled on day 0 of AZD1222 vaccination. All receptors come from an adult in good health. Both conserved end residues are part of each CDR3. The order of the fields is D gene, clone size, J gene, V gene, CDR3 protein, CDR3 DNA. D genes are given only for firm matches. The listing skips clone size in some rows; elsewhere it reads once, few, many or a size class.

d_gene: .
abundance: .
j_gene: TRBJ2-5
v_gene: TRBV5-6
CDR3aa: CASSLDGRQETQYF
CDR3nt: TGTGCCAGCAGCTTGGATGGCCGCCAAGAGACCCAGTACTTC

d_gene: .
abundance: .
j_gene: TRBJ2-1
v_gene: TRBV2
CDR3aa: CASAGNEQFF
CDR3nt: TGTGCCTCGGCGGGTAATGAGCAGTTCTTC

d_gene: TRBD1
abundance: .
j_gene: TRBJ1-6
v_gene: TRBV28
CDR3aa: CASSAPTGRNSPLHF
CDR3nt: TGTGCCAGCAGTGCCCCGACAGGGAGGAATTCACCCCTCCACTTT

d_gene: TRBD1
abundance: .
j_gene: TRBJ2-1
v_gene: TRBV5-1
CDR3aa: CASGHSSTRGQQFF
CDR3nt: TGCGCCAGCGGCCACAGTTCAACGAGGGGGCAGCAGTTCTTC

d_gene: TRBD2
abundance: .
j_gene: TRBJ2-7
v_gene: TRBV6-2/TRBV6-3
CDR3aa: CASSYEAGGLYEQYF
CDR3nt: TGTGCCAGCAGTTATGAAGCGGGGGGACTCTACGAGCAGTACTTC

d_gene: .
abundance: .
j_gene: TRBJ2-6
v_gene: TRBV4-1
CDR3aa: CASSQDLVALSGANVLTF
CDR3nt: TGCGCCAGCAGCCAAGATCTGGTGGCCCTTTCTGGGGCCAACGTCCTGACTTTC

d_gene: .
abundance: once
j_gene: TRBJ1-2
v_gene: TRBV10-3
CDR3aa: CAISDRQSYGYTF
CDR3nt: TGTGCCATCAGTGATAGACAGAGCTATGGCTACACCTTC

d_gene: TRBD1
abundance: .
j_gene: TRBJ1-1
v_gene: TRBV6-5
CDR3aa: CASSYGDRRNTEAFF
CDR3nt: TGTGCCAGCAGTTATGGGGACAGACGGAACACTGAAGCTTTCTTT

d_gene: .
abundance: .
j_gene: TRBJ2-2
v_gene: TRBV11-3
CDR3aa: CASSNRKTGELFF
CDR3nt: TGTGCCAGCAGCAATAGAAAAACCGGGGAGCTGTTTTTT

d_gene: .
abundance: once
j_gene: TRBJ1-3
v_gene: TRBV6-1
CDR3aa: CASSEVGRGAGNTIYF
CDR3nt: TGTGCCAGCAGTGAAGTGGGAAGAGGCGCTGGAAACACCATATATTTT

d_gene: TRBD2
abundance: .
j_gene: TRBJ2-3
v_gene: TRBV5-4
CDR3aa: CASSLTSGSTDTQYF
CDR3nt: TGTGCCAGCAGCCTCACGAGCGGGAGTACAGATACGCAGTATTTT

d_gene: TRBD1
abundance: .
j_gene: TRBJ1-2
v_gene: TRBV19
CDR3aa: CASSKRDSLYGYTF
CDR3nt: TGTGCCAGTAGTAAAAGGGACAGCCTCTATGGCTACACCTTC

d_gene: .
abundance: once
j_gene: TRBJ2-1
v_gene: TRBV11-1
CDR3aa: CASSLPGVASEQFF
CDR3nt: TGTGCCAGCAGCCTACCCGGGGTAGCGAGTGAGCAGTTCTTC

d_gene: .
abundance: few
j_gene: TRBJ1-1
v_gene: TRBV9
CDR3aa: CASSVLNTEAFF
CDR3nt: TGTGCCAGCAGCGTGCTGAACACTGAAGCTTTCTTT

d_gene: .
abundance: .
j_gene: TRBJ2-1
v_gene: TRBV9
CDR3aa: CASSVQDNEQFF
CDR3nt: TGTGCCAGCAGCGTGCAGGACAATGAGCAGTTCTTC

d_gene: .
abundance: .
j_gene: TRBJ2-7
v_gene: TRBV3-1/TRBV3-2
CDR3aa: CASSARQAPRAYEQYF
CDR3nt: TGTGCCAGCAGCGCCCGACAGGCCCCAAGGGCCTACGAGCAGTACTTC

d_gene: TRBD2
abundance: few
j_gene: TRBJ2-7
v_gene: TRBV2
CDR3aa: CASRPRGTSGSKYEQYF
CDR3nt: TGTGCCAGCAGACCCAGAGGGACTAGCGGGAGTAAGTACGAGCAGTACTTC

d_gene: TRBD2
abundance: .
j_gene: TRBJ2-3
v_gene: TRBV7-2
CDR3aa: CASESGADTQYF
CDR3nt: TGTGCCAGCGAAAGCGGGGCAGATACGCAGTATTTT

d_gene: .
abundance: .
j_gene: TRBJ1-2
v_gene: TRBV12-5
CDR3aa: CASGLTRGSGNYGYTF
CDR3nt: TGTGCTAGTGGTTTGACCCGAGGTTCGGGGAACTATGGCTACACCTTC

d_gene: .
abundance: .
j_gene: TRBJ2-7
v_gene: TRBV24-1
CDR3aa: CATSDGISSHEQYF
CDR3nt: TGTGCCACCAGTGATGGGATATCTAGCCACGAGCAGTACTTC

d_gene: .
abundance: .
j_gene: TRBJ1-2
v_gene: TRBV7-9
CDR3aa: CASSLGEGNYGYTF
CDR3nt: TGTGCCAGCAGCTTAGGGGAGGGTAACTATGGCTACACCTTC

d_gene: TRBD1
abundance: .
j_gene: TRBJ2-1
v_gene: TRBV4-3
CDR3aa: CASSRTGGSYNEQFF
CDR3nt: TGCGCCAGCAGCCGAACAGGGGGCTCCTACAATGAGCAGTTCTTC

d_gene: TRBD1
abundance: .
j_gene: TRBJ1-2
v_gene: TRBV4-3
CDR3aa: CASSQNPQGNYGYTF
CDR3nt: TGCGCCAGCAGCCAGAACCCACAGGGGAACTATGGCTACACCTTC

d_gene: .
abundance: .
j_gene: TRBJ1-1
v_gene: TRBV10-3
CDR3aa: CAISEHRTDNTEAFF
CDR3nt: TGTGCCATCAGTGAGCATAGGACAGATAACACTGAAGCTTTCTTT

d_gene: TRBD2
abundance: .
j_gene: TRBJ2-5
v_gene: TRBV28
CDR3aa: CASSLVTSGRLGETQYF
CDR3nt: TGTGCCAGCAGTTTAGTTACTAGCGGGAGACTCGGTGAGACCCAGTACTTC

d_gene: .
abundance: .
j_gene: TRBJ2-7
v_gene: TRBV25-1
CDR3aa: CASSGWSYEQYF
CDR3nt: TGTGCCAGCAGTGGGTGGAGTTACGAGCAGTACTTC

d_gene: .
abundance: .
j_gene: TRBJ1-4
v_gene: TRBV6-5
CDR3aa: CASSYGAGRWEKLFF
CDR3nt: TGTGCCAGCAGTTACGGAGCCGGGAGGTGGGAAAAACTGTTTTTT

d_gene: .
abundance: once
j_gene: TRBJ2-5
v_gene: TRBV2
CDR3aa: CASSVSGPGETQYF
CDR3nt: TGTGCCAGCAGTGTTTCGGGACCCGGAGAGACCCAGTACTTC

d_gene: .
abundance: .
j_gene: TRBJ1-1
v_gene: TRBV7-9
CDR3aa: CASSLGTFEAFF
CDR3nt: TGTGCCAGCAGCTTAGGAACCTTCGAAGCTTTCTTT

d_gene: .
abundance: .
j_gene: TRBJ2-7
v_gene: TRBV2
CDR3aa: CATLKKEQYF
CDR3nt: TGTGCCACCCTTAAGAAAGAGCAGTACTTC

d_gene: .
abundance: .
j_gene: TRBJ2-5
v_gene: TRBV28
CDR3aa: CASSLSRRTQYF
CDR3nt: TGTGCCAGCAGTTTAAGTCGGCGGACCCAGTACTTC

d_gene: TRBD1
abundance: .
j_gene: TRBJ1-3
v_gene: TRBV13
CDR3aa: CASSLGGQGAFNTIYF
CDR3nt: TGTGCCAGCAGCTTAGGGGGACAGGGGGCTTTCAACACCATATATTTT

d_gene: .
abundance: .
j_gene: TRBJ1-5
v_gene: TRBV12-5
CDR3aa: CASGASSGVHQPQHF
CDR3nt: TGTGCTAGTGGTGCATCATCAGGGGTCCATCAGCCCCAGCATTTT

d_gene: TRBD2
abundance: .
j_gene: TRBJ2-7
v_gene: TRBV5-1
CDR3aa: CASSSYSGGSYEQYF
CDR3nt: TGCGCCAGCAGTTCTTATAGCGGGGGTTCCTACGAGCAGTACTTC

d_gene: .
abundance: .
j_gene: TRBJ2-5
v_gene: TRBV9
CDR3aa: CASSYLQGLGETQYF
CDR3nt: TGTGCCAGCAGTTATTTACAGGGCCTAGGGGAGACCCAGTACTTC

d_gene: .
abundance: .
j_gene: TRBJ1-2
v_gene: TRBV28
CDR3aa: CASRSGGVGGGYTF
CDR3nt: TGTGCCAGCAGGTCCGGGGGGGTTGGTGGTGGCTACACCTTC

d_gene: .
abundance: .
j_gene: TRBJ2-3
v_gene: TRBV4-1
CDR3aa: CASSQEFVDTDTQYF
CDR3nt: TGCGCCAGCAGCCAAGAGTTCGTAGACACGGATACGCAGTATTTT

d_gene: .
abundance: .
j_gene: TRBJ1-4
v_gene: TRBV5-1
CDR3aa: CASSLAVAGREKLFF
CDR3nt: TGCGCCAGCAGCTTGGCGGTGGCAGGGAGGGAAAAACTGTTTTTT

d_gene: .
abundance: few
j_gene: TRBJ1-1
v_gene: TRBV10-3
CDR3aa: CATQQGNTEAFF
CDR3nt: TGTGCCACCCAACAGGGGAACACTGAAGCTTTCTTT

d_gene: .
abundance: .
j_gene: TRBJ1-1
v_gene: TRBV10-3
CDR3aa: CASRIRGDTEAFF
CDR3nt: TGTGCCAGCCGAATCAGGGGCGACACTGAAGCTTTCTTT